The 14 T cell receptor beta chains below come from one sample, sequenced in a study of T cell repertoires in cytomegalovirus infection. TCRdb reanalysed the reads using MiXCR and keeps one entry per CDR3 protein. The data contain about 310,000 distinct CDR3 sequences, 15% to 20% of them seen just once; the ten biggest clones take up 9.5% to 15%. Sequenced sample: PBMCs. Every receptor here comes from a human donor in good health (CMV status not recorded). Some clones in this sample may be carry-over from other donors' samples.

The gene calls are TRBV5-6 and TRBJ1-1; D gene uncertain. Germline CDR1 is SGHDT and CDR2 is YYEEEE. The CDR3 is 18 residues long. With 4 bases removed from V and 4 bases from J, the gap between germline ends came to 26 bases. In DNA form, the CDR3 reads TGTGCCAGCAGCCCGGACCGGGGATCGGCATCCTCGAGCACTGAAGCTTTCTTT. It encodes CASSPDRGSASSSTEAFF.

This clonotype was picked up many times. This chain links TRBV7-2 with TRBJ2-5; 10 bases are a match to TRBD1. Trimming removed 2 bases from V and 9 bases from J; junction bases left unmatched: 9. The length of the CDR3 is 15 residues. The germline gives CDR1 SGHTA, CDR2 FQGNSA. As DNA, the CDR3 is TGTGCCAGCAGCTTAATAGGTGCGGGACAGGGGTCCCAGTACTTC. Residues: CASSLIGAGQGSQYF.

The chain combines TRBV25-1 with TRBJ2-7; 7 nucleotides match TRBD1. Germline-derived CDR1 and CDR2 are MGHDK and SYGVNS. The junction had 6 bases not matched to a gene; V was cut back by 4 bases and J by 3 bases. The CDR3 extends over 14 amino acids. The CDR3 DNA reads TGTGCCAGCAGTGGGGGACAGTGGGACTACGAGCAGTACTTC. Encoded protein: CASSGGQWDYEQYF.

The V call is TRBV15, the J call TRBJ1-4; D is possibly TRBD1 (5 bases). Germline CDR1 reads LNHNV; CDR2 reads YYDKDF (reference sequence). Trimming cost V 0 bases and J 5 bases, with 10 bases left between them. The CDR3 extends over 15 amino acids. CDR3 protein: CATSREDSLNEKLFF. The CDR3, as DNA: TGTGCCACCAGCAGAGAAGACAGCCTAAATGAAAAACTGTTTTTT.

The chain is built from TRBV11-2 and TRBJ2-5; D gene ambiguous. The CDR3 contains 16 residues. The ends were cut back, 3 bases at V and 5 bases at J, with 19 bases in the middle. CDR1 SGHAT and CDR2 FQNNGV come from the germline V gene. CDR3 region: CASSFKTDPTGETQYF. CDR3 DNA: TGTGCCAGCAGCTTCAAAACCGACCCGACCGGGGAGACCCAGTACTTC. The whole variable domain, filled in from reference TRBV11-2 and TRBJ2-5, reads EAGVAQSPRYKIIEKRQSVAFWCNPISGHATLYWYQQILGQGPKLLIQFQNNGVVDDSQLPKDRFSAERLKGVDSTLKIQPAKLEDSAVYLCASSFKTDPTGETQYFGPGTRLLVL.

There are many counts of this clonotype. The chain combines TRBV7-2 with TRBJ1-6; perhaps TRBD1 as D (6 bases). The length of the CDR3 is 17 residues. Per germline, CDR1 SGHTA and CDR2 FQGNSA. Trimming took 5 bases from V and 4 from J, leaving 18 bases between them. CDR3 bases: TGTGCCAGCAGCCAGGCGGGAGGACAGCCTTATAATTCACCCCTCCACTTT. This gives the protein CASSQAGGQPYNSPLHF. The whole variable domain, remainder taken from reference TRBV7-2 and TRBJ1-6, is GAGVSQSPSNKVTEKGKDVELRCDPISGHTALYWYRQSLGQGLEFLIYFQGNSAPDKSGLPSDRFSAERTGGSVSTLTIQRTQQEDSAVYLCASSQAGGQPYNSPLHFGNGTRLTVT.

This clonotype was observed a few times. The chain recombines TRBV28 with TRBJ2-7; D gene uncertain. V was pared by 0 bases and J by 6 bases, with 6 bases between. Per germline, CDR1 MDHEN and CDR2 SYDVKM. This CDR3 is built from 12 residues. CDR3 sequence reads: CASSLWYSEQYF. In DNA form, the CDR3 reads TGTGCCAGCAGTTTATGGTATTCCGAGCAGTACTTC.

At least ten counts were recorded for this clonotype. The chain links TRBV6-1 to TRBJ2-2; D not resolved. The V and J ends lost 1 base and 2 bases respectively, with 11 bases between them. The CDR3 is made up of 16 amino acids. CDR1 and CDR2 (germline): MNHNS, SASEGT. The DNA of the CDR3 is TGTGCCAGCAGTGAAGGAGTCAGCCTAAACACCGGGGAGCTGTTTTTT. Translating it yields CASSEGVSLNTGELFF.

This chain links TRBV7-9 with TRBJ2-3; the match to TRBD1 covers 7 bases. The CDR3 extends over 16 amino acids. Losses at the gene ends were 5 bases for V and 0 bases for J; bases not matched to a gene: 8. In germline, CDR1 is SEHNR, CDR2 FQNEAQ (reference sequence). The CDR3 coding sequence is TGTGCCAGCAGCCCCCTTGACAGGGAGAGCACAGATACGCAGTATTTT. Amino acids: CASSPLDRESTDTQYF.

This chain connects TRBV6-5 to TRBJ1-2; TRBD1 matches 10 bases. The CDR3 spans 14 residues. CDR1 and CDR2 from the germline V gene are MNHEY and SVGAGI. Trimming removed 6 bases from V and 7 bases from J; junction bases left unmatched: 8. In nucleotides, the CDR3 is TGTGCCAGCAGCACCCCGACAGGGGGCCCTGGCTACACCTTC. Translation gives CASSTPTGGPGYTF.

This chain joins TRBV6-5 and TRBJ2-7; D tentatively reads TRBD1 or TRBD2 (5 bases each). Germline-derived CDR1 and CDR2 are MNHEY and SVGAGI. The CDR3 consists of 15 residues. Deletions cut 1 base from V and 2 bases from J, with 12 bases between. The CDR3 nucleotides are TGTGCCAGCAGTTACTACGGGGCTCTTCCCTACGAGCAGTACTTC. Amino acid sequence: CASSYYGALPYEQYF.

This chain joins TRBV6-6 and TRBJ2-1; TRBD2 is a possible D gene (6 bases). CDR1 and CDR2 from the germline V gene are MNHNY and SVGAGI (reference sequence). The CDR3 is made up of 16 amino acids. V shed 5 bases and J shed 4 bases, with 18 bases lying between them. The CDR3 reads CASSALRDSDYNEQFF. CDR3 in DNA: TGTGCCAGCAGTGCGCTCCGGGACTCAGATTACAATGAGCAGTTCTTC.

The sample holds many counts of this clonotype. The chain employs TRBV7-2 and TRBJ2-7; 7 nucleotides align to TRBD2. The CDR3 covers 16 residues. Trimming at V came to 4 bases and at J to 1 base, leaving 10 bases not matched to a gene. The germline V gene has CDR1 SGHTA and CDR2 FQGNSA. The CDR3 coding sequence is TGTGCCAGCAGCTACGGGGGGACGGGAGTTTCCTACGAGCAGTACTTC. This encodes CASSYGGTGVSYEQYF. The full variable domain, in which reference TRBV7-2 and TRBJ2-7 provide the parts outside the CDR3, is GAGVSQSPSNKVTEKGKDVELRCDPISGHTALYWYRQSLGQGLEFLIYFQGNSAPDKSGLPSDRFSAERTGGSVSTLTIQRTQQEDSAVYLCASSYGGTGVSYEQYFGPGTRLTVT.

This clonotype was picked up a small number of times. The CDR3 is CSAQGTSGDPDTQYF. The CDR3 DNA reads TGCAGTGCCCAAGGGACTAGCGGAGACCCAGATACGCAGTATTTT. The chain carries TRBV20-1 and TRBJ2-3; 11 bases align to TRBD2. CDR3 length: 15 residues. Germline V gene data show CDR1 as DFQATT and CDR2 as SNEGSKA (reference sequence). With V trimmed by 6 bases and J by 4 bases, 9 bases remained unmatched.